What follows are 25 T cell receptor beta chains derived from one specimen sequenced in a study of shared clonotypes between healthy human individuals (dated by TCRdb to 2019 to 2021). Library creation used the immunoSEQ multiplex PCR assay. TCRdb mirrors the immuneACCESS table, restricted to in-frame sequences. Some clones are absent from its copies; in checked studies, under half trace to an unresolved V gene, and the reason for the others is unknown. This sample holds some 120,000 clones; over 65% were observed only once. Clones ranked in the top ten supply under 25% of the sample. The material sequenced was memory CD8+ T cells sorted from blood. The cell subset or site label here, explained by the study, means: CD45RO+ cells pooled with CCR7-negative TemRA cells. The origin of the receptors is a woman aged 30 to 39 in good health.

The rearrangement links TRBV25-1 to TRBJ2-7; maybe TRBD1 (6 bases). Deletions cut 5 bases from V and 2 bases from J, with 13 bases between. Germline V CDR1 and CDR2: MGHDK, SYGVNS. The CDR3 runs to 14 residues. The CDR3 sequence is CASSHGTLAYEQYF. CDR3 sequence (DNA): TGTGCCAGCAGTCACGGGACATTGGCCTACGAGCAGTACTTC.

The chain carries TRBV5-1 and TRBJ1-5; unclear D gene. The length of the CDR3 is 13 residues. Germline-derived CDR1 and CDR2 are SGHRS and YFSETQ. V lost 4 bases to trimming and J lost 4 bases, with 9 bases between them. CDR3 in DNA: TGCGCCAGCAGCATCGGCCCGAATCAGCCCCAGCATTTT. Translated, it gives CASSIGPNQPQHF.

The chain recombines TRBV19 with TRBJ2-2, with D unresolved. V lost 6 bases, J lost 2 bases, and 13 bases lay in between. This CDR3 region has 15 residues. In germline, CDR1 is LNHDA, CDR2 SQIVND (reference sequence). CDR3 bases: TGTGCCAGTAGCACCCCGAACAGCAACACCGGGGAGCTGTTTTTT. This gives the protein CASSTPNSNTGELFF.

V is TRBV4-2 and J is TRBJ2-5; D is undetermined. The end of the DNA fits TRBJ2-7 better, so the J call may be wrong. CDR3 length: 15 amino acids. Germline CDR1 reads LGHNA; CDR2 reads YNFKEQ. The CDR3 DNA is TGTGCCAGCAGCCAAGGGGCTCCGGCGCGAACCGAGCAGTACTTC. As protein: CASSQGAPARTEQYF.

The CDR3 here is CAGQGFGTGELFF. CDR3 in DNA: TGTGCCGGACAGGGGTTTGGCACCGGGGAGCTGTTTTTT. This chain links TRBV19 with TRBJ2-2, with 9 bases matching TRBD1. CDR3 length: 13 amino acids. Trimming removed 11 bases from V and 4 bases from J; junction bases left unmatched: 5. Germline values: CDR1 LNHDA, CDR2 SQIVND (reference sequence).

The V gene is TRBV18, the J gene TRBJ1-5, with 8 positions matching TRBD1. The CDR3 has 13 amino acids. The V gene end was trimmed by 5 bases and the J gene end by 9 bases; junction bases not matched to a gene: 6. The germline CDR1 and CDR2 sequences are KGHSH and LQKENI. The CDR3 reads CASSSTGVGPQHF. CDR3 coding DNA: TGTGCCAGCTCATCGACAGGGGTTGGGCCCCAGCATTTT.

The chain is built from TRBV25-1 and TRBJ2-1, with D possibly being TRBD2 (5 bases). V was cut by 4 bases and J by 6 bases, with 10 bases left in between. Germline V lookup: CDR1 MGHDK, CDR2 SYGVNS. The CDR3 is made up of 13 amino acids. CDR3 sequence reads: CASSGLAPNEQFF. The CDR3 DNA reads as TGTGCCAGCAGTGGGCTAGCCCCCAATGAGCAGTTCTTC.

This clone was observed a few times. This chain links TRBV6-1 with TRBJ2-5; unclear D gene. The V end was cut by 0 bases, the J end by 5 bases, with 13 bases between. Germline CDR1 and CDR2: MNHNS and SASEGT. The CDR3 has 15 amino acids. CDR3 DNA: TGTGCCAGCAGTGAAGCGCCGACAAGCCAGGAGACCCAGTACTTC. Protein: CASSEAPTSQETQYF.

This clone was found a few times. The chain carries TRBV7-9 and TRBJ2-2; D is possibly TRBD1 (5 bases). Germline V gives CDR1 SEHNR, CDR2 FQNEAQ (reference sequence). With 3 bases removed from V and 8 bases from J, the gap between germline ends came to 13 bases. This CDR3 comprises 14 residues. The CDR3 region is CASSFYQGPGELFF. The CDR3 DNA sequence: TGTGCCAGCAGCTTCTATCAGGGTCCTGGGGAGCTGTTTTTT.

The rearrangement links TRBV15 to TRBJ1-1; a weak D match, TRBD1 (6 bases). Germline CDR1 is LNHNV and CDR2 is YYDKDF (reference sequence). V was cut by 0 bases and J by 6 bases, with 23 bases left in between. This CDR3 has 18 amino acids. The CDR3 is CATSRDDVGTFDSAEAFF. DNA for the CDR3: TGTGCCACCAGCAGAGATGACGTAGGGACATTCGATTCAGCTGAAGCTTTCTTT.

This chain uses TRBV28 with TRBJ2-3; 9 positions match TRBD2. The CDR3 length is 17 residues. The germline CDR1 and CDR2 sequences are MDHEN and SYDVKM. With 6 bases clipped from V and 7 bases from J, the junction kept 17 bases outside the gene matches. The chain's CDR3 is CASSSIPGLAFVYTQYF. The CDR3 region has the DNA TGTGCCAGCAGCTCAATTCCGGGACTAGCTTTCGTATATACGCAGTATTTT. Supplemented by reference TRBV28 and TRBJ2-3, the full variable domain reads DVKVTQSSRYLVKRTGEKVFLECVQDMDHENMFWYRQDPGLGLRLIYFSYDVKMKEKGDIPEGYSVSREKKERFSLILESASTNQTSMYLCASSSIPGLAFVYTQYFGPGTRLTVL.

The rearrangement joins TRBV5-1 to TRBJ2-7; 10 bases are a match to TRBD1. CDR3 length: 16 amino acids. Per the germline V gene, CDR1 is SGHRS and CDR2 is YFSETQ. V gave up 1 base and J gave up 5 bases; unmatched junction bases: 9. The CDR3 reads CASSLSRGTGVHEQYF. The CDR3, as DNA: TGCGCCAGCAGCTTGAGTAGGGGGACAGGGGTCCACGAGCAGTACTTC.

A word on this clone: The same CDR3 is also encoded by other DNA sequences in this sample. The rearrangement uses TRBV7-8 and TRBJ1-2; 8 nucleotides match TRBD1. Germline assignment: CDR1 SGHVS and CDR2 FQNEAQ. J gave up 4 bases and V 1 base, and 2 bases lay outside the gene matches. The CDR3 spans 14 residues. The CDR3 coding sequence is TGTGCCAGCAGCTTAGGCGGGACAGGCTATGGCTACACCTTC. The encoded protein is CASSLGGTGYGYTF. Full variable domain (missing parts from reference TRBV7-8 and TRBJ1-2): GAGVSQSPRYKVAKRGQDVALRCDPISGHVSLFWYQQALGQGPEFLTYFQNEAQLDKSGLPSDRFFAERPEGSVSTLKIQRTQQEDSAVYLCASSLGGTGYGYTFGSGTRLTVV.

This clone has a single count. A far larger clone is one base from this, pointing to a likely read error. The chain links TRBV7-6 to TRBJ2-7; tentatively, D is TRBD2 (7 bases). From germline, CDR1 is SGHVS and CDR2 FNYEAQ. The CDR3 is 16 amino acids. The V and J ends lost 2 bases and 6 bases respectively, with 20 bases between them. The DNA of the CDR3 is TGTGCCAGCAGCTTACTTGCGGGAGTAGGGGGGGGCGAGCAGTACTTC. Translation: CASSLLAGVGGGEQYF.

The chain couples TRBV28 to TRBJ2-3, with 10 bases matching TRBD2. J was trimmed by 2 bases and V by 7 bases; bases with no gene match: 6. The CDR3 spans 15 residues. Germline V CDR1 and CDR2: MDHEN, SYDVKM. The CDR3 nucleotides are TGTGCCAGCACCAAACTAGCGGGAATCACAGATACGCAGTATTTT. The encoded protein is CASTKLAGITDTQYF.

This chain connects TRBV2 to TRBJ2-7; D might be TRBD2 (5 bases). This CDR3 comprises 11 residues. Germline CDR1 is SNHLY and CDR2 is FYNNEI. With 11 bases removed from V and 3 bases from J, the gap between germline ends came to 11 bases. CDR3 DNA: TGTGCCGGCCTCCGGGACTACGAGCAGTACTTC. Its translation is CAGLRDYEQYF. Supplemented by reference TRBV2 and TRBJ2-7, the full variable domain reads EPEVTQTPSHQVTQMGQEVILRCVPISNHLYFYWYRQILGQKVEFLVSFYNNEISEKSEIFDDQFSVERPDGSNFTLKIRSTKLEDSAMYFCAGLRDYEQYFGPGTRLTVT.

The rearrangement joins TRBV5-6 to TRBJ2-1, with TRBD2 matching 9 bases. The ends lost 3 bases at V and 3 bases at J; junction bases unmatched: 13. Germline lookup yields CDR1 SGHDT and CDR2 YYEEEE. The CDR3 extends over 18 amino acids. This chain's CDR3 is CASSYYRYMTSGYNEQFF. In nucleotides, the CDR3 is TGTGCCAGCAGCTATTACAGGTACATGACTAGCGGCTACAATGAGCAGTTCTTC.

J is TRBJ2-3 and V is TRBV29-1; 9 bases line up with TRBD1. V lost 5 bases to trimming and J lost 2 bases; unmatched junction nucleotides: 8. CDR1 is SQVTM and CDR2 is ANQGSEA in the germline V gene. The CDR3 is 15 residues long. CDR3 amino acids: CSVKTGTGHTDTQYF. CDR3 sequence (DNA): TGCAGCGTTAAAACCGGGACAGGGCACACAGATACGCAGTATTTT.

The chain uses TRBV11-3 and TRBJ2-1; a weak D match, TRBD2 (5 bases). Trimming stripped 1 base from V and 9 bases from J, with 13 bases between. CDR1 and CDR2 (germline): SGHNT, YENEEA. The CDR3 is 14 residues long. The CDR3 loop reads CASSLAGSRGEQFF. The DNA of the CDR3 is TGTGCCAGCAGCTTAGCTGGGAGCCGGGGTGAGCAGTTCTTC.

The chain is built from TRBV29-1 and TRBJ2-1; TRBD2 agrees at 9 bases. The CDR3 totals 18 residues. V lost 0 bases and J lost 6; bases outside the gene matches: 15. Germline V gene data show CDR1 as SQVTM and CDR2 as ANQGSEA. The CDR3 region has the DNA TGCAGCGTTGAAGATTTAACTGGCACTAGCGGGTCTCTCAATGAGCAGTTCTTC. Amino acid sequence: CSVEDLTGTSGSLNEQFF.

The rearrangement joins TRBV7-2 to TRBJ2-3; perhaps TRBD2 as D (6 bases). Trimming removed 1 base from V and 1 base from J, with 12 bases in between. This CDR3 comprises 16 residues. The V gene's germline CDR1 is SGHTA and CDR2 FQGNSA. This chain's CDR3 is CASSLGNTGGTDTQYF. CDR3 nucleotides: TGTGCCAGCAGCTTAGGAAATACGGGAGGCACAGATACGCAGTATTTT.

This rearrangement joins TRBV27 to TRBJ2-7; 8 nucleotides agree with TRBD1. Losses at the gene ends were 3 bases for V and 3 bases for J; bases not matched to a gene: 7. The V gene's germline CDR1 is MNHEY and CDR2 SMNVEV (reference sequence). This CDR3 region has 15 residues. The CDR3 region has the DNA TGTGCCAGCAGTTTTCTCACAGGGGGGAACTACGAGCAGTACTTC. Its translation: CASSFLTGGNYEQYF.

This clone was recorded once. The chain carries TRBV18 and TRBJ1-4, with 7 positions matching TRBD1. The germline V gene encodes CDR1 KGHSH and CDR2 LQKENI. The CDR3 has 14 residues. Losses at the gene ends were 1 base for V and 8 bases for J; bases not matched to a gene: 4. The CDR3 sequence: CASSPLQGKEKLFF. The CDR3 DNA sequence: TGTGCCAGCTCACCACTACAGGGGAAAGAAAAACTGTTTTTT.

This chain uses TRBV7-8 with TRBJ2-7, with D possibly TRBD2 on 5 matching bases. Germline values: CDR1 SGHVS, CDR2 FQNEAQ. The CDR3 runs to 14 residues. V dropped 1 base and J dropped 2 bases, with 9 bases sitting between them. The CDR3 region is CASSLGSDTYEQYF. The CDR3, as DNA: TGTGCCAGCAGCTTAGGTAGCGACACCTACGAGCAGTACTTC.

The V gene is TRBV7-8, the J gene TRBJ1-5; no firm D call. Germline CDR1 reads SGHVS; CDR2 reads FQNEAQ. V was clipped by 6 bases and J by 2 bases, with 11 bases between them. The CDR3 runs 14 residues. In nucleotides, the CDR3 is TGTGCCAGCAGTCCCTCGCGGGGCAATCAGCCCCAGCATTTT. Its protein product is CASSPSRGNQPQHF.